This entry lists 15 T cell receptor beta chains sequenced from one sample in a study of shared clonotypes between healthy human individuals. Some clones are missing from TCRdb's copy, which holds only in-frame ones; the method was immunoSEQ multiplex PCR. Counted here are hundreds of thousands of clones, 70% to 80% occurring once; the ten biggest clones make up around 11%. Sequenced sample: PBMCs. The source is a woman aged 40 to 50 in good health. Some clones in this sample may be carry-over from other donors' samples.

This clone occurred a few times. The J gene is TRBJ2-1, the V gene TRBV4-1, with TRBD2 as a possible D gene (7 bases). The germline V gene has CDR1 MGHRA and CDR2 YSYEKL. This CDR3 contains 17 residues. The V gene lost 6 bases and the J gene lost 7 bases, with 25 bases spanning the gap. CDR3 nucleotide sequence: TGCGCCAGCAGTAGGGGGGGGCTAGCGGTTCTAGGGAATGAGCAGTTCTTC. Translating it yields CASSRGGLAVLGNEQFF.

This sequence joins TRBV6-1 and TRBJ2-7, with TRBD2 identical over 13 bases. Germline lookup yields CDR1 MNHNS and CDR2 SASEGT. The CDR3 runs 15 residues. J was trimmed by 6 bases and V by 7 bases; bases with no gene match: 9. DNA of the CDR3: TGTGCCAGCACCTCACTAGCGGGAGGGATAAGCGAGCAGTACTTC. Residues: CASTSLAGGISEQYF.

The rearrangement joins TRBV5-1 to TRBJ2-1; TRBD2 agrees at 16 bases. From germline, CDR1 is SGHRS and CDR2 YFSETQ. The CDR3 covers 19 residues. Germline trimming cut 4 bases from V and 3 bases from J; bases unmatched to any gene: 10. CDR3 protein: CASSPTGTSGRDNYNEQFF. The CDR3 bases are TGCGCCAGCAGCCCGACCGGGACTAGCGGGAGGGATAACTACAATGAGCAGTTCTTC.

This chain uses TRBV29-1 with TRBJ2-1; 7 bases are a match to TRBD2. The CDR3 has 14 residues. With V trimmed by 8 bases and J by 1 base, 8 bases remained unmatched. The germline V gene encodes CDR1 SQVTM and CDR2 ANQGSEA. CDR3 DNA sequence: TGCAGCACCCGAGCGGGAATGTCCTACAATGAGCAGTTCTTC. This sequence encodes CSTRAGMSYNEQFF.

The chain couples TRBV5-1 to TRBJ2-7; D remains unclear. This CDR3 has 15 amino acids. Germline CDR1 and CDR2: SGHRS and YFSETQ. V was pared by 3 bases and J by 0 bases, with 13 bases between. CDR3 DNA: TGCGCCAGCAGCTCCGGGTACCTACGCTCCTACGAGCAGTACTTC. Residues: CASSSGYLRSYEQYF.

About this clone itself: Other DNA sequences from this sample encode an identical CDR3 as well. This chain connects TRBV29-1 to TRBJ2-5; 8 bases are a match to TRBD1. The CDR3 is made up of 11 amino acids. The V segment lost 7 bases and the J segment 5 bases; nucleotides outside the gene matches: 3. Germline V gene sequence: CDR1 SQVTM, CDR2 ANQGSEA. CDR3 residues: CSGYRGETQYF. In nucleotides, the CDR3 is TGCAGCGGATACAGGGGGGAGACCCAGTACTTC.

This clone showed up many times. The chain uses TRBV2 and TRBJ1-4, with D unclear. CDR3 length: 13 amino acids. Trimming took 7 bases from V and 2 from J, leaving 8 bases between them. Germline V lookup: CDR1 SNHLY, CDR2 FYNNEI. The CDR3 is CASNRITNEKLFF. The CDR3, as DNA: TGTGCCAGCAACCGGATTACTAATGAAAAACTGTTTTTT.

V and J are TRBV5-1 and TRBJ2-2; D is ambiguous. This CDR3 is built from 13 residues. Germline assignment: CDR1 SGHRS and CDR2 YFSETQ. V lost 0 bases and J lost 6, with 6 bases in between. The CDR3 DNA sequence: TGCGCCAGCAGCTTGGGCGGTCCCGGGGAGCTGTTTTTT. Translated, it gives CASSLGGPGELFF.

With respect to this clone: A read error is the likely source, as a far larger clone sits one nucleotide away. This sequence joins TRBV6-5 and TRBJ2-5; 8 bases line up with TRBD2. The V segment lost 7 bases and the J segment 11 bases; nucleotides outside the gene matches: 15. The CDR3 runs 14 residues. Germline values: CDR1 MNHEY, CDR2 SVGAGI. The CDR3: CASNKPGLGREQYF. The DNA of the CDR3 is TGTGCCAGCAATAAGCCGGGACTAGGTCGGGAGCAGTACTTC.

Remarks on this clone: The likely explanation is a read error, given a far larger clone one base away. The gene calls are TRBV30 and TRBJ1-2; perhaps TRBD1 as D (6 bases). The CDR3 has 14 amino acids. Per the germline V gene, CDR1 is GTSNPN and CDR2 is SVGIG (reference sequence). Trimming shortened V by 3 bases and J by 1 base, and 12 bases separated the two germline ends. The CDR3 spells CAWRRDMSNYGYTF. The CDR3 DNA follows: TGTGCCTGGAGACGGGACATGAGTAACTATGGCTACACCTTC. Using reference TRBV30 and TRBJ1-2 for the parts outside the CDR3, the full variable domain is SQTIHQWPATLVQPVGSPLSLECTVEGTSNPNLYWYRQAAGRGLQLLFYSVGIGQISSEVPQNLSASRPQDRQFILSSKKLLLSDSGFYLCAWRRDMSNYGYTFGSGTRLTVV.

The CDR3: CATSTTPRPGELFF. In nucleotides, the CDR3 is TGTGCCACGTCCACGACACCTCGTCCCGGGGAGCTGTTTTTT. The rearrangement uses TRBV19 and TRBJ2-2; D unresolved. There are 14 residues in the CDR3. Trimming left V 10 bases short and J 6 bases short, with 18 bases between. From germline, CDR1 is LNHDA and CDR2 SQIVND (reference sequence).

The rearrangement joins TRBV28 to TRBJ1-5, with D perhaps matching TRBD1 (6 bases). Germline V gives CDR1 MDHEN, CDR2 SYDVKM. V was cut by 6 bases and J by 9 bases, with 18 bases left in between. CDR3 length: 14 amino acids. CDR3 DNA: TGTGCCAGCAGCTCAGGGCAGGGGAGTTTGCCCCAGCATTTT. This codes for CASSSGQGSLPQHF.

This clone came up once. The rearrangement joins TRBV18 to TRBJ1-5; D is uncertain. Between the trimmed V and J ends, which lost 3 bases and 11 bases, there was a span of 14 bases. The length of the CDR3 is 13 residues. Germline V gives CDR1 KGHSH, CDR2 LQKENI. The DNA of the CDR3 is TGTGCCAGCTCACCCGGAGAATACAGATCCCAGCATTTT. Translating gives CASSPGEYRSQHF.

The rearrangement uses TRBV7-2 and TRBJ2-7; 7 bases are shared with TRBD1. Germline CDR1 reads SGHTA; CDR2 reads FQGNSA. CDR3 size: 18 residues. V trimming: 1 base; J trimming: 4 bases; junction bases outside the gene matches: 16. DNA for the CDR3: TGTGCCAGCAGCTTAGTGCTATACAGGGGTCTCCCTACGTACGAGCAGTACTTC. This translates into CASSLVLYRGLPTYEQYF.

The CDR3 DNA reads as TGTGCCAGCAGCCCGATCCCCCTTGGGCACACAGATACGCAGTATTTT. Translation gives CASSPIPLGHTDTQYF. The rearrangement joins TRBV9 to TRBJ2-3, with no clear D. The CDR3 is 16 amino acids. Trimming shortened V by 4 bases and J by 2 bases, and 17 bases separated the two germline ends. Per the germline V gene, CDR1 is SGDLS and CDR2 is YYNGEE. Complete variable domain (other parts from reference TRBV9 and TRBJ2-3): DSGVTQTPKHLITATGQRVTLRCSPRSGDLSVYWYQQSLDQGLQFLIQYYNGEERAKGNILERFSAQQFPDLHSELNLSSLELGDSALYFCASSPIPLGHTDTQYFGPGTRLTVL.